The 17 T cell receptor beta chains listed next were all sequenced from one sample in a study of blood T cell repertoires in COVID-19. TCRdb's table, derived via immunoSEQ multiplex PCR, lists solely in-frame clones and lacks some. The table includes approximately 52,000 clones, around 91% detected once. The sample consisted of peripheral blood. These receptors came from a human donor in a cohort sampled during active COVID-19.

The genes are TRBV30 and TRBJ2-1, with 12 bases identical to TRBD1. The CDR3 extends over 15 amino acids. V shed 3 bases and J 5 bases; nucleotides not matched to a gene: 5. In germline, CDR1 is GTSNPN, CDR2 SVGIG (reference sequence). As DNA, the CDR3 is TGTGCCTGGAGCCCGGGACAGGGGGCTGACAATGAGCAGTTCTTC. The encoded protein is CAWSPGQGADNEQFF.

The V and J genes are TRBV18 and TRBJ2-7; D is uncertain. Germline CDR1 KGHSH, CDR2 LQKENI. V was shortened by 2 bases and J by 3 bases, with 8 bases between the two germline ends. This CDR3 has 13 amino acids. The CDR3: CASSPVDGYEQYF. For the CDR3, the DNA is TGTGCCAGCTCACCAGTAGATGGCTACGAGCAGTACTTC.

The chain combines TRBV27 with TRBJ1-4; TRBD1 is a possible D gene (6 bases). Trimming took 4 bases from V and 8 from J, leaving 17 bases between them. Germline assignment: CDR1 MNHEY and CDR2 SMNVEV (reference sequence). The CDR3 totals 15 residues. CDR3 residues: CASSSSGVIGEKLFF. The CDR3 DNA sequence: TGTGCCAGCAGTTCATCAGGGGTAATAGGGGAAAAACTGTTTTTT. The full variable domain, in which reference TRBV27 and TRBJ1-4 provide the parts outside the CDR3, is EAQVTQNPRYLITVTGKKLTVTCSQNMNHEYMSWYRQDPGLGLRQIYYSMNVEVTDKGDVPEGYKVSRKEKRNFPLILESPSPNQTSLYFCASSSSGVIGEKLFFGSGTQLSVL.

The rearrangement links TRBV5-4 to TRBJ2-7; 7 bases are a match to TRBD2. The V gene end was trimmed by 4 bases and the J gene end by 4 bases; junction bases not matched to a gene: 8. In germline, CDR1 is SGHNT, CDR2 YYREEE (reference sequence). CDR3 size: 14 residues. CDR3 nucleotides: TGTGCCAGCAGCCGGGGGAGGGGCCCGTACGAGCAGTACTTC. Protein: CASSRGRGPYEQYF. Full variable domain (remainder filled in from reference TRBV5-4 and TRBJ2-7): ETGVTQSPTHLIKTRGQQVTLRCSSQSGHNTVSWYQQALGQGPQFIFQYYREEENGRGNFPPRFSGLQFPNYSSELNVNALELDDSALYLCASSRGRGPYEQYFGPGTRLTVT.

The rearrangement uses TRBV5-8 and TRBJ2-7, with TRBD1 matching 8 bases. The CDR3 covers 15 residues. From germline, CDR1 is SGHTS and CDR2 YDEGEE. With 5 bases clipped from V and 1 base from J, the junction kept 8 bases outside the gene matches. This CDR3 reads CASRIDRGGSYEQYF. The CDR3 nucleotides are TGTGCCAGCAGGATTGACAGGGGAGGATCCTACGAGCAGTACTTC.

The chain employs TRBV30 and TRBJ2-7; maybe TRBD1 (6 bases). The CDR3 runs to 14 residues. The V gene's germline CDR1 is GTSNPN and CDR2 SVGIG (reference sequence). Trimming removed 4 bases from V and 1 base from J, with 14 bases in between. The CDR3 reads CAWTGQGLSYEQYF. The CDR3 nucleotides read TGTGCCTGGACCGGGCAGGGGTTGTCCTACGAGCAGTACTTC.

This chain links TRBV19 with TRBJ2-2, with a possible D match to TRBD2 (6 bases). The CDR3 totals 16 residues. The germline V gene has CDR1 LNHDA and CDR2 SQIVND (reference sequence). The V end was cut by 4 bases, the J end by 5 bases, with 17 bases between. The CDR3 reads CASSTVRLVRTGELFF. In DNA form, the CDR3 reads TGTGCCAGTAGTACCGTCAGACTAGTAAGGACCGGGGAGCTGTTTTTT.

The chain couples TRBV19 to TRBJ1-2; D ambiguous. The V end was cut by 3 bases, the J end by 0 bases, with 5 bases between. The CDR3 runs to 13 residues. Germline V gives CDR1 LNHDA, CDR2 SQIVND (reference sequence). The CDR3 nucleotides read TGTGCCAGTAGTATCCGGGCTAACTATGGCTACACCTTC. Its protein is CASSIRANYGYTF.

The chain combines TRBV28 with TRBJ1-3; no clear D gene. This CDR3 contains 14 residues. Trimming took off 10 bases at V and 0 bases at J, with 13 bases between the two ends. Germline CDR1 and CDR2: MDHEN and SYDVKM. CDR3 amino acids: CATLQTNSGNTIYF. CDR3 DNA sequence: TGTGCCACCCTCCAAACTAACTCTGGAAACACCATATATTTT.

The V gene is TRBV6-1, the J gene TRBJ2-7; unclear D gene. CDR1 is MNHNS, CDR2 SASEGT, per germline. The CDR3 contains 14 residues. V lost 0 bases and J lost 5, with 11 bases in between. The DNA for the CDR3 is TGTGCCAGCAGTGAAGCGCTCACATTCAACGAGCAGTACTTC. Residues: CASSEALTFNEQYF.

The V call is TRBV7-8, the J call TRBJ2-5, with TRBD2 matching 8 bases. The trim removed 5 bases at V and 5 bases at J, leaving 7 bases unmatched. CDR1 is SGHVS and CDR2 is FQNEAQ in the germline V gene. This CDR3 is 14 amino acids long. The CDR3 is CASSRLGREETQYF. The CDR3 region has the DNA TGTGCCAGCAGCCGACTCGGGAGGGAGGAGACCCAGTACTTC.

The chain is built from TRBV7-3 and TRBJ2-1, with 14 nucleotides matching TRBD2. CDR3 length: 17 amino acids. Germline lookup yields CDR1 SGHTA and CDR2 FQGTGA. V lost 2 bases to trimming and J lost 7 bases; unmatched junction nucleotides: 7. CDR3 sequence reads: CASSLWGGTSGSNEQFF. The CDR3, as DNA: TGTGCCAGCAGCTTATGGGGCGGGACTAGCGGGAGTAATGAGCAGTTCTTC. Complete variable domain (other parts from reference TRBV7-3 and TRBJ2-1): GAGVSQTPSNKVTEKGKYVELRCDPISGHTALYWYRQSLGQGPEFLIYFQGTGAADDSGLPNDRFFAVRPEGSVSTLKIQRTERGDSAVYLCASSLWGGTSGSNEQFFGPGTRLTVL.

This chain links TRBV11-2 with TRBJ2-2; D possibly corresponds to TRBD2 (5 bases). CDR3 length equals 14 residues. V lost 1 base to trimming and J lost 7 bases, with 10 bases between them. Germline V lookup: CDR1 SGHAT, CDR2 FQNNGV. For the CDR3, the DNA is TGTGCCAGCAGCTTAGTTGCCAGCGGCGGGGAGCTGTTTTTT. Its translation: CASSLVASGGELFF.

The chain combines TRBV25-1 with TRBJ1-2; TRBD1 is a possible D gene (5 bases). Trimming cost V 2 bases and J 4 bases, with 11 bases left between them. The CDR3 is made up of 14 amino acids. Germline CDR1 is MGHDK and CDR2 is SYGVNS. The CDR3 is CASSEGRTPYGYTF. DNA for the CDR3: TGTGCCAGCAGTGAAGGGCGGACACCCTATGGCTACACCTTC.

The rearrangement links TRBV5-1 to TRBJ2-1, with D hard to call. This CDR3 region has 16 residues. Germline V gene data show CDR1 as SGHRS and CDR2 as YFSETQ. V shed 0 bases and J shed 0 bases, with 10 bases lying between them. DNA for the CDR3: TGCGCCAGCAGCTTGGAGAGGTCGCCCTCCTACAATGAGCAGTTCTTC. It encodes CASSLERSPSYNEQFF.

This clone was seen a few times. The chain carries TRBV6-5 and TRBJ2-7; 8 bases agree with TRBD2. CDR3 length equals 13 residues. The germline V gene has CDR1 MNHEY and CDR2 SVGAGI. Trimming at V came to 5 bases and at J to 2 bases, leaving 2 bases not matched to a gene. The CDR3: CASSRGRTYEQYF. CDR3 nucleotides: TGTGCCAGCAGTCGCGGGAGGACCTACGAGCAGTACTTC.

V is TRBV27 and J is TRBJ1-2; 8 nucleotides line up with TRBD1. This CDR3 has 17 residues. Germline trimming cut 5 bases from V and 5 bases from J; bases unmatched to any gene: 16. Per germline, CDR1 MNHEY and CDR2 SMNVEV (reference sequence). DNA of the CDR3: TGTGCCAGCAGTCCGATGACAGGGGCCGTTTCGAATTATGGCTACACCTTC. Amino acid sequence: CASSPMTGAVSNYGYTF.